The 30 T cell receptor beta chains in this list originate from one sample, sequenced in a study of blood T cell repertoires in COVID-19. Using immunoSEQ multiplex PCR, the repertoire was profiled, and TCRdb retains in-frame clones only, with some absent. The table shows nearly 25,000 clones, with around 81% occurring only once. The source material was peripheral blood. Receptors were obtained from a man between 65 and 85 years old with acute or convalescent COVID-19.

This rearrangement joins TRBV5-4 to TRBJ1-1; 10 nucleotides line up with TRBD1. Trimming removed 2 bases from V and 5 bases from J; junction bases left unmatched: 6. The CDR3 consists of 15 residues. The germline CDR1 and CDR2 sequences are SGHNT and YYREEE (reference sequence). CDR3 loop: CASSLAGQGLTEAFF. The CDR3 coding sequence is TGTGCCAGCAGCTTAGCGGGACAGGGGTTAACTGAAGCTTTCTTT.

V gene TRBV6-5 combines with J gene TRBJ1-2; TRBD1 aligns across 7 bases. The CDR3 has 14 amino acids. Germline V gene sequence: CDR1 MNHEY, CDR2 SVGAGI. Unmatched junction bases numbered 8, after V lost 6 bases and J lost 4 bases. CDR3 loop: CASSHDRVSYGYTF. DNA for the CDR3: TGTGCCAGCAGCCATGACAGGGTGAGCTATGGCTACACCTTC.

CDR3 bases: TGTGCCAGCAGTTACTCGAGGGCGCGCATTTTCGAGCAGTACTTC. The encoded protein is CASSYSRARIFEQYF. V is TRBV6-5 and J is TRBJ2-7, with a weak D call TRBD2 (5 bases). The CDR3 extends over 15 amino acids. The V end lost 0 bases, the J end lost 6 bases, and 15 bases lay between the germline ends. Germline CDR1 and CDR2: MNHEY and SVGAGI.

V gene TRBV18 combines with J gene TRBJ1-1; 10 bases agree with TRBD1. The CDR3 consists of 14 residues. Germline lookup yields CDR1 KGHSH and CDR2 LQKENI. V was clipped by 6 bases and J by 5 bases; unmatched bases: 6. CDR3 loop: CASSVTGGETEAFF. CDR3 DNA sequence: TGTGCCAGCTCCGTGACAGGGGGCGAAACTGAAGCTTTCTTT.

V and J are TRBV11-2 and TRBJ2-7, with D hard to call. The germline CDR1 and CDR2 sequences are SGHAT and FQNNGV. This CDR3 has 13 residues. The ends were cut back, 2 bases at V and 0 bases at J, with 5 bases in the middle. Here the CDR3 reads CASSLIVSYEQYF. Here the CDR3 DNA reads TGTGCCAGCAGCTTAATCGTCTCCTACGAGCAGTACTTC.

The chain joins TRBV3-1 (or the pseudogene TRBV3-2) to TRBJ1-1; TRBD1 matches 9 bases. Germline CDR1 LGHDT, CDR2 YNNKEL (reference sequence). V was pared by 5 bases and J by 2 bases, with 9 bases of the junction left unmatched. The length of the CDR3 is 16 residues. CDR3 loop: CASSDYGQGLNTEAFF. Here the CDR3 DNA reads TGTGCCAGCAGCGATTACGGACAGGGGCTTAACACTGAAGCTTTCTTT.

CDR3 amino acids: CSVYGPYNMGQGTDTQYF. CDR3 in DNA: TGCAGCGTTTACGGCCCCTATAATATGGGGCAGGGCACAGATACGCAGTATTTT. The rearrangement joins TRBV29-1 to TRBJ2-3; possible D gene TRBD1, 5 bases. From germline, CDR1 is SQVTM and CDR2 ANQGSEA. CDR3 size: 18 residues. The V gene lost 5 bases and the J gene lost 1 base, with 25 bases spanning the gap.

The rearrangement joins TRBV7-6 to TRBJ2-5, with 9 bases fitting TRBD2. After removal of 4 bases from V and 5 bases from J, the junction contained 8 bases not matched to a gene. Germline assignment: CDR1 SGHVS and CDR2 FNYEAQ. The CDR3 is 15 residues long. CDR3 in amino acids: CASSSLAGSQETQYF. The CDR3 nucleotides are TGTGCCAGCAGCTCACTAGCGGGTTCTCAGGAGACCCAGTACTTC.

In this sample, this clone turned up a few times. The chain has TRBV5-5 and TRBJ1-5, with TRBD1 identical over 7 bases. The germline V gene encodes CDR1 SGHKS and CDR2 YYEKEE (reference sequence). V shed 4 bases, J shed 6 bases, and the junction held 10 bases outside the gene matches. This CDR3 comprises 15 residues. The CDR3 protein is CASSTFGQVAQPQHF. The DNA of the CDR3 is TGTGCCAGCAGCACCTTTGGACAGGTGGCTCAGCCCCAGCATTTT.

V usage is TRBV27 and J usage is TRBJ1-2; possible D gene TRBD1, 6 bases. V lost 6 bases and J lost 1, with 12 bases in between. CDR3 size: 14 residues. CDR1 MNHEY and CDR2 SMNVEV come from the germline V gene (reference sequence). In DNA form, the CDR3 reads TGTGCCAGCAGCCAGGGGCTGGGTAACTATGGCTACACCTTC. Protein product: CASSQGLGNYGYTF.

The rearrangement uses TRBV5-4 and TRBJ1-1; 9 nucleotides match TRBD1. After removal of 4 bases from V and 5 bases from J, the junction contained 6 bases not matched to a gene. The CDR3 is made up of 14 amino acids. CDR1 and CDR2 (germline): SGHNT, YYREEE (reference sequence). DNA for the CDR3: TGTGCCAGCAGCCCCCGACAGGGGGGTACTGAAGCTTTCTTT. Amino acids: CASSPRQGGTEAFF.

This clone was observed once. The chain couples TRBV2 to TRBJ1-5, with TRBD1 matching over 9 bases. The CDR3 has 15 amino acids. CDR1 and CDR2 (germline): SNHLY, FYNNEI. The J segment lost 5 bases and the V segment lost 4 bases, leaving 6 bases of the junction unmatched. CDR3 coding DNA: TGTGCCAGCAGTGGACCGGGACAGGGACATCAGCCCCAGCATTTT. Its protein is CASSGPGQGHQPQHF.

V and J are TRBV2 and TRBJ1-5; no definite D call. The CDR3 runs 13 residues. In germline, CDR1 is SNHLY, CDR2 FYNNEI. V lost 6 bases and J 0 bases, leaving 6 bases between the germline ends. As DNA, the CDR3 is TGTGCCAGCAGACGCGATAGCAATCAGCCCCAGCATTTT. Translation gives CASRRDSNQPQHF.

The V and J genes are TRBV9 and TRBJ2-1, with D uncertain. The germline CDR1 and CDR2 sequences are SGDLS and YYNGEE. V lost 4 bases and J lost 6, with 11 bases in between. This CDR3 region has 13 residues. CDR3 sequence: CASSPNTANEQFF. DNA for the CDR3: TGTGCCAGCAGCCCCAACACAGCCAATGAGCAGTTCTTC.

The chain carries TRBV5-6 and TRBJ1-4; 9 bases fit TRBD1. Trimming removed 3 bases from V and 5 bases from J; junction bases left unmatched: 5. The CDR3 length is 15 residues. Germline V lookup: CDR1 SGHDT, CDR2 YYEEEE. In DNA, the CDR3 is TGTGCCAGCAGCTCGGACAGGGGTAGGAATGAAAAACTGTTTTTT. Protein product: CASSSDRGRNEKLFF.

The chain uses TRBV5-6 and TRBJ1-2; 7 bases are shared with TRBD1. Trimming cost V 5 bases and J 5 bases; bases outside gene matches: 6. Looked up from germline, CDR1 is SGHDT and CDR2 is YYEEEE. CDR3 size: 13 residues. The DNA for the CDR3 is TGTGCCAGCAGGCGACAGGGTCGATATGGCTACACCTTC. Translating it yields CASRRQGRYGYTF.

The chain combines TRBV7-8 with TRBJ2-1; TRBD2 is a possible D gene (6 bases). The V and J ends lost 2 bases and 7 bases respectively, with 18 bases between them. The CDR3 is made up of 16 amino acids. Germline CDR1 is SGHVS and CDR2 is FQNEAQ. CDR3 protein: CASSLNPAGLHNEQFF. Here the CDR3 DNA reads TGTGCCAGCAGCTTAAATCCCGCGGGACTCCATAATGAGCAGTTCTTC. The full variable domain, rest sourced from reference TRBV7-8 and TRBJ2-1, is GAGVSQSPRYKVAKRGQDVALRCDPISGHVSLFWYQQALGQGPEFLTYFQNEAQLDKSGLPSDRFFAERPEGSVSTLKIQRTQQEDSAVYLCASSLNPAGLHNEQFFGPGTRLTVL.

This chain uses TRBV19 with TRBJ1-2; D uncertain. The V gene lost 9 bases and the J gene lost 4 bases, with 12 bases spanning the gap. The germline V gene has CDR1 LNHDA and CDR2 SQIVND (reference sequence). The CDR3 has 12 residues. CDR3 DNA: TGTGCCAGCACGCAAGAGAGCTATGGCTACACCTTC. Translating gives CASTQESYGYTF.

This clone was recorded once. This rearrangement joins TRBV6-5 to TRBJ1-2, with 8 bases lining up with TRBD1. Germline CDR1 and CDR2: MNHEY and SVGAGI. Trimming at V came to 7 bases and at J to 8 bases, leaving 6 bases not matched to a gene. The CDR3 runs 12 residues. CDR3 protein: CASTPDRAGYTF. The CDR3 nucleotides read TGTGCCAGCACCCCGGACAGGGCGGGCTACACCTTC.

V gene TRBV2 combines with J gene TRBJ1-4; no clear D. Germline CDR1 is SNHLY and CDR2 is FYNNEI. The CDR3 contains 14 residues. Trimming left V 8 bases short and J 0 bases short, with 10 bases between. CDR3 in amino acids: CASQRVATNEKLFF. The CDR3 DNA reads as TGTGCCAGCCAACGGGTCGCAACTAATGAAAAACTGTTTTTT.

In its sample, this clone was seen a few times. This chain links TRBV4-1 with TRBJ1-5; 9 positions agree with TRBD1. Trimming cost V 0 bases and J 14 bases; bases outside gene matches: 5. The CDR3 has 13 residues. Per germline, CDR1 MGHRA and CDR2 YSYEKL. The CDR3 spells CASSQDIGQGKHF. CDR3 coding DNA: TGCGCCAGCAGCCAAGATATCGGACAGGGGAAGCATTTT.

The rearrangement uses TRBV6-6 and TRBJ1-5, with 8 bases matching TRBD1. V shed 5 bases and J 6 bases; nucleotides not matched to a gene: 3. CDR1 is MNHNY and CDR2 is SVGAGI in the germline V gene (reference sequence). The length of the CDR3 is 13 residues. CDR3 sequence reads: CASSLQGAQPQHF. The CDR3 DNA is TGTGCCAGCAGTCTCCAGGGGGCTCAGCCCCAGCATTTT.

This clone was observed a handful of times. The chain recombines TRBV9 with TRBJ2-7, with 9 bases identical to TRBD2. The CDR3 spans 14 residues. V trimming: 5 bases; J trimming: 3 bases; junction bases outside the gene matches: 6. The V gene's germline CDR1 is SGDLS and CDR2 YYNGEE. CDR3: CASSQALAGYEQYF. The CDR3 nucleotides are TGTGCCAGCAGTCAGGCACTAGCGGGCTACGAGCAGTACTTC.

This clone was counted between two and nine times. The V and J genes are TRBV30 and TRBJ2-7; TRBD2 might be the D (6 bases). The CDR3 loop spans 12 amino acids. Germline CDR1 and CDR2: GTSNPN and SVGIG (reference sequence). Between the trimmed V and J ends, which lost 3 bases and 5 bases, there was a span of 11 bases. In DNA, the CDR3 is TGTGCCTGGAGGGAGGGAAAGAACGAGCAGTACTTC. This gives the protein CAWREGKNEQYF.

The chain has TRBV3-1 (or the pseudogene TRBV3-2) and TRBJ1-5; no clear D gene. The CDR3 spans 15 residues. The germline CDR1 and CDR2 sequences are LGHDT and YNNKEL (reference sequence). Trimming shortened V by 0 bases and J by 0 bases, and 6 bases separated the two germline ends. The CDR3 DNA is TGTGCCAGCAGCCAAGATACTCTTAGCAATCAGCCCCAGCATTTT. This gives the protein CASSQDTLSNQPQHF.

The CDR3 DNA sequence: TGTGCCAGTAGTATAGAAAGCTTTTATCAGCCCCAGCATTTT. Translation gives CASSIESFYQPQHF. The chain joins TRBV19 to TRBJ1-5; D uncertain. Germline V gene lookup returns CDR1 LNHDA and CDR2 SQIVND (reference sequence). CDR3 length equals 14 residues. The ends were cut back, 0 bases at V and 5 bases at J, with 8 bases in the middle.

V and J are TRBV7-2 and TRBJ1-1; 8 bases map to TRBD1. The CDR3 consists of 15 residues. Germline CDR1 reads SGHTA; CDR2 reads FQGNSA. With 2 bases clipped from V and 2 bases from J, the junction kept 4 bases outside the gene matches. For the CDR3, the DNA is TGTGCCAGCAGCTTATATGGGACAGGAAACACTGAAGCTTTCTTT. It translates to CASSLYGTGNTEAFF.

The rearrangement joins TRBV5-1 to TRBJ2-5, with D possibly TRBD1 on 5 matching bases. The CDR3 is made up of 12 amino acids. V lost 3 bases, J lost 5 bases, and 8 bases lay in between. The V gene's germline CDR1 is SGHRS and CDR2 YFSETQ. The DNA for the CDR3 is TGCGCCAGCAGCTACAAGGGGGAGACCCAGTACTTC. Translated, it gives CASSYKGETQYF.

This chain uses TRBV11-2 with TRBJ1-1; no clear D gene. The CDR3 has 11 amino acids. Germline loops: CDR1 SGHAT, CDR2 FQNNGV. Trimming removed 7 bases from V and 2 bases from J, with 5 bases in between. For the CDR3, the DNA is TGTGCCAGCAACAAAAACACTGAAGCTTTCTTT. Translated, it gives CASNKNTEAFF.

The gene calls are TRBV7-6 and TRBJ2-3; 12 bases map to TRBD2. Germline V gene lookup returns CDR1 SGHVS and CDR2 FNYEAQ. With 5 bases clipped from V and 4 bases from J, the junction kept 13 bases outside the gene matches. The CDR3 spans 18 residues. CDR3 region: CASSPLPPSGGASDTQYF. The CDR3 DNA reads TGTGCCAGCAGCCCCCTGCCGCCTAGCGGGGGGGCCTCAGATACGCAGTATTTT.